Here is one T cell receptor (beta chain) with its context. Its target is unknown. In germline, CDR1 is DFQATT, CDR2 SNEGSKA (reference sequence). The CDR3 has 13 residues. With 2 bases clipped from V and 6 bases from J, the junction kept 5 bases outside the gene matches. The data were obtained in a study of blood T cells in healthy people across ages. Study-wide points: Unsorted PBMCs blocked a conclusive comparison of naive and antigen-experienced cells. Diversity was higher, and naive CD4+ cells more numerous, in long-lived donors than in aged donors.

The second PCR ran 7 to 11 cycles with a sample-barcoded 5' primer and J-beta primers. From the 5' RACE reads, TCRdb called clonotypes with MiXCR, one entry per CDR3 protein. The sample has roughly 800,000 distinct CDR3 sequences, 55% to 75% seen once. What was sequenced was blood. The J gene is TRBJ2-3, the V gene TRBV20-1, with TRBD2 matching over 7 bases. This receptor was identified in a man in his thirties or forties in good health. This CDR3 reads CSARPRTSDTQYF. DNA of the CDR3: TGCAGTGCTAGACCCAGGACTAGTGATACGCAGTATTTT.